Shown below are 10 T cell receptor beta chains from a single sample sequenced in a study of regulatory T cells in long-lasting Graves disease. Time point specified: newly diagnosed GD, antithyroid drugs for less than 3 months. Making the TCR library involved RNA that had been extracted from PBMCs. Building of the TCR beta libraries involved iRepertoire HTBI primers and Arm-PCR of CDR3 regions. One entry per CDR3 protein results from TCRdb running MiXCR on the multiplex PCR reads. Of about 440,000 distinct CDR3 sequences listed, 16% are singletons. The same specimen was also included in a second study, on T cells in Graves' hyperthyroidism and ophthalmopathy.

Sequencing was performed on peripheral blood mononuclear cells (PBMCs), taken at new diagnosis, from a patient treated with antithyroid drugs. These receptors were collected from a woman younger than 45 with Graves disease.

This clonotype was counted a few times. The genes are TRBV7-9 and TRBJ2-7; 7 nucleotides agree with TRBD1. The germline CDR1 and CDR2 sequences are SEHNR and FQNEAQ (reference sequence). V dropped 5 bases and J dropped 5; count of bases not matched to a gene: 12. The CDR3 length is 15 residues. Here the CDR3 reads CASSQLTGVSDEQYF. The CDR3 DNA sequence: TGTGCCAGCAGCCAACTTACAGGGGTTAGCGACGAGCAGTACTTC.

This clonotype came up many times. The CDR3 protein is CANSPDRGPDGYTF. The CDR3 nucleotides are TGTGCCAACAGCCCGGACAGGGGGCCAGATGGCTACACCTTC. The chain joins TRBV2 to TRBJ1-2, with 11 bases fitting TRBD1. This CDR3 has 14 residues. Unmatched junction bases numbered 10, after V lost 10 bases and J lost 6 bases. In germline, CDR1 is SNHLY, CDR2 FYNNEI.

J is TRBJ2-3 and V is TRBV7-9; 8 bases are a match to TRBD1. The J call could be wrong; TRBJ2-5 is a better fit for the DNA end. Germline CDR1 reads SEHNR; CDR2 reads FQNEAQ (reference sequence). This CDR3 has 13 amino acids. CDR3 region: CASHRGAGETQYF. For the CDR3, the DNA is TGTGCCAGTCACAGGGGGGCGGGAGAGACCCAGTACTTC.

The sample holds many counts of this clonotype. DNA of the CDR3: TGTGCCAGCAGCTTAGCGCTAGATGGAGCCTACGAGCAGTACTTC. Protein product: CASSLALDGAYEQYF. J is TRBJ2-7 and V is TRBV7-2; D unclear. Germline V gene data show CDR1 as SGHTA and CDR2 as FQGNSA. V lost 0 bases and J lost 2, with 11 bases in between. The CDR3 is 15 residues long.

This clonotype has only a few counts. The J gene is TRBJ1-3, the V gene TRBV3-1, with no clear D. Looked up from germline, CDR1 is LGHDT and CDR2 is YNNKEL (reference sequence). The CDR3 loop spans 19 amino acids. V lost 1 base and J 0 bases, leaving 19 bases between the germline ends. CDR3 sequence: CASSQVISREPYSGNTIYF. CDR3 DNA sequence: TGTGCCAGCAGCCAAGTTATATCTAGGGAGCCCTACTCTGGAAACACCATATATTTT.

This clonotype was counted ten times or more. The chain joins TRBV18 to TRBJ2-3; TRBD1 or TRBD2 may be the D gene (5 bases each). The germline V gene has CDR1 KGHSH and CDR2 LQKENI. This CDR3 spans 15 amino acids. V was trimmed by 5 bases and J by 2 bases, leaving 14 bases between them. The chain's CDR3 is CASSIGFGTTDTQYF. The CDR3 DNA reads TGTGCCAGCTCAATCGGCTTTGGGACCACAGATACGCAGTATTTT.

Many counts were recorded for this clonotype. The chain has TRBV7-2 and TRBJ2-7; TRBD1 or TRBD2 may be the D gene (5 bases each). The germline CDR1 and CDR2 sequences are SGHTA and FQGNSA. Between the trimmed V and J ends, which lost 3 bases and 2 bases, there was a span of 17 bases. The CDR3 length is 16 residues. CDR3 in amino acids: CASSFTGTQEPYEQYF. The CDR3 bases are TGTGCCAGCAGCTTCACCGGGACCCAAGAACCCTACGAGCAGTACTTC.

This clonotype appeared many times. The chain employs TRBV10-3 and TRBJ2-7; 7 bases are a match to TRBD1. CDR3 length: 14 amino acids. V gave up 7 bases and J gave up 6 bases; unmatched junction bases: 12. The germline V gene has CDR1 ENHRY and CDR2 SYGVKD. The CDR3: CAIKEGPGTVEQYF. The CDR3 DNA reads TGTGCCATCAAAGAGGGACCCGGGACAGTCGAGCAGTACTTC.

V and J are TRBV27 and TRBJ1-5; D may be TRBD1 (5 bases). With 6 bases removed from V and 8 bases from J, the gap between germline ends came to 26 bases. This CDR3 has 17 amino acids. Germline V gives CDR1 MNHEY, CDR2 SMNVEV (reference sequence). Here the CDR3 DNA reads TGTGCCAGCAGCCCCTTCCTCCGAGGTGGCAGGGTAAAGCCCCAGCATTTT. Translation: CASSPFLRGGRVKPQHF.

This clonotype came up many times. The V gene is TRBV18, the J gene TRBJ2-1; D call uncertain. Germline lookup yields CDR1 KGHSH and CDR2 LQKENI. The germline V and J ends were trimmed by 4 bases and 0 bases, with 16 bases remaining between them. The CDR3 has 17 amino acids. CDR3: CASSLLGDASSYNEQFF. CDR3 sequence (DNA): TGTGCCAGCTCACTCTTAGGTGACGCCTCCTCCTACAATGAGCAGTTCTTC.